This entry lists 4 T cell receptor beta chains sequenced from one sample in a study of blood T cell repertoires in COVID-19. TCRdb's table, derived via immunoSEQ multiplex PCR, lists solely in-frame clones and lacks some. The profile shows just over 250,000 clones, around 87% of them singletons. Sequences were obtained from peripheral blood. These receptors all stem from a woman in her forties or fifties with acute or convalescent COVID-19.

The chain uses TRBV6-1 and TRBJ1-2, with D hard to call. The CDR3 runs 16 residues. With 2 bases removed from V and 2 bases from J, the gap between germline ends came to 15 bases. The V gene's germline CDR1 is MNHNS and CDR2 SASEGT. CDR3 coding DNA: TGTGCCAGCAGTGAACAGGAAAGGAGGTGGAACTATGGCTACACCTTC. Its translation is CASSEQERRWNYGYTF.

The chain recombines TRBV27 with TRBJ2-1, with 9 bases that match TRBD1. The V gene end was trimmed by 5 bases and the J gene end by 5 bases; junction bases not matched to a gene: 13. CDR3 length equals 17 residues. Germline V gene lookup returns CDR1 MNHEY and CDR2 SMNVEV (reference sequence). CDR3 protein: CASSPGQGRVNHNEQFF. CDR3 sequence (DNA): TGTGCCAGCAGTCCTGGACAGGGGCGCGTTAATCACAATGAGCAGTTCTTC.

The chain is built from TRBV11-2 and TRBJ2-1, with 11 nucleotides matching TRBD2. The CDR3 consists of 14 residues. V lost 3 bases and J lost 6; bases outside the gene matches: 1. The germline V gene encodes CDR1 SGHAT and CDR2 FQNNGV. The CDR3 region has the DNA TGTGCCAGCAGCTTCCTAGCGGGAGGCAATGAGCAGTTCTTC. Translation gives CASSFLAGGNEQFF.

J is TRBJ1-5 and V is TRBV29-1; TRBD1 agrees at 9 bases. This CDR3 has 12 residues. Germline CDR1 and CDR2: SQVTM and ANQGSEA. Trimming cost V 6 bases and J 4 bases; bases outside gene matches: 1. CDR3: CSVQGANQPQHF. The DNA of the CDR3 is TGCAGCGTACAGGGGGCTAATCAGCCCCAGCATTTT.